A selection of T cell receptor beta chains follows, all from one sample in a study of T-cell reconstitution after alpha-beta-depleted transplantation in children. MiXCR, applied by TCRdb to the PCR reads, yields one record per CDR3 protein. The table records 640,000 or so distinct CDR3 sequences, about 15% of them present only once. The specimen comprised PBMCs from the stem cell graft donor, sampled from the stem cell graft. These receptors were obtained from a human donor who donated a stem cell graft to a child with acute myeloid leukemia. Each CDR3 is given with its conserved first and last residue. Each record gives: J gene, V gene, clone size, D gene, CDR3 DNA, CDR3 protein. The D gene is left open where the match is weak. Rows give clone size only sometimes, using once, few, many, or a class for an expanded clone.

j_gene: TRBJ2-5; v_gene: TRBV20-1; abundance: many; d_gene: TRBD2; CDR3nt: TGCAGTGCCAGTGTAGCGGGGGGGCCGGCTGAAGAGACCCAGTACTTC; CDR3aa: CSASVAGGPAEETQYF
j_gene: TRBJ2-1; v_gene: TRBV20-1; abundance: -; d_gene: -; CDR3nt: TGCAGTGCTAGAGTGTCACTGCCCAGTTACAATGAGCAGTTCTTC; CDR3aa: CSARVSLPSYNEQFF
j_gene: TRBJ2-3; v_gene: TRBV12-3/TRBV12-4; abundance: few; d_gene: TRBD1; CDR3nt: TGTGCCAGCTCGAACCCGGGGACAGGTGGGACAGATACGCAGTATTTT; CDR3aa: CASSNPGTGGTDTQYF
j_gene: TRBJ2-5; v_gene: TRBV7-2; abundance: -; d_gene: -; CDR3nt: TGTGCCAGCAGCTTAGCGTTGTCGGGGGTCCAAGAGACCCAGTACTTC; CDR3aa: CASSLALSGVQETQYF
j_gene: TRBJ2-3; v_gene: TRBV7-2; abundance: many; d_gene: TRBD2; CDR3nt: TGTGCCAGCAGCATCGCGGGGGGCCCCACAGATACGCAGTATTTT; CDR3aa: CASSIAGGPTDTQYF
j_gene: TRBJ2-3; v_gene: TRBV25-1; abundance: -; d_gene: TRBD1; CDR3nt: TGTGCCAGCAGTGAGGACAGGGCCTTTATTCAAGATACGCAGTATTTT; CDR3aa: CASSEDRAFIQDTQYF
j_gene: TRBJ1-5; v_gene: TRBV20-1; abundance: -; d_gene: TRBD1; CDR3nt: TGCAGTGCTAGAGATACAGGGGTGAAGGGCAATCAGCCCCAGCATTTT; CDR3aa: CSARDTGVKGNQPQHF
j_gene: TRBJ1-1; v_gene: TRBV5-1; abundance: many; d_gene: -; CDR3nt: TGCGCCAGCACAGGGGAGGGGACTGAAGCTTTCTTT; CDR3aa: CASTGEGTEAFF
j_gene: TRBJ2-1; v_gene: TRBV12-3/TRBV12-4; abundance: -; d_gene: TRBD1; CDR3nt: TGTGCCAGCAAACTAGACAGGGGCCGAAGATACTCCTACAATGAGCAGTTCTTC; CDR3aa: CASKLDRGRRYSYNEQFF
j_gene: TRBJ1-6; v_gene: TRBV27; abundance: many; d_gene: -; CDR3nt: TGTGCCAGCAGTTTATTGGGGGGTAATTCACCCCTCCACTTT; CDR3aa: CASSLLGGNSPLHF
j_gene: TRBJ1-5; v_gene: TRBV12-3/TRBV12-4; abundance: many; d_gene: -; CDR3nt: TGTGCCAGCTCGGGGGGATTCAATCAGCCCCAGCATTTT; CDR3aa: CASSGGFNQPQHF
j_gene: TRBJ1-2; v_gene: TRBV28; abundance: few; d_gene: -; CDR3nt: TGTGCCAGCAGTCCCATCTCTGGGGACAACTATGGCTACACCTTC; CDR3aa: CASSPISGDNYGYTF
j_gene: TRBJ2-5; v_gene: TRBV6-5; abundance: few; d_gene: TRBD2; CDR3nt: TGTGCCAGCAGTTACTCGATGGGGACTAGAGGGACCCAGTACTTC; CDR3aa: CASSYSMGTRGTQYF
j_gene: TRBJ2-3; v_gene: TRBV24-1; abundance: -; d_gene: -; CDR3nt: TGTGCCACCAGTGATCCCGGGGGCAGGGGAGCAGATACGCAGTATTTT; CDR3aa: CATSDPGGRGADTQYF
j_gene: TRBJ1-5; v_gene: TRBV10-1; abundance: -; d_gene: -; CDR3nt: TGCGCCAGCAGTGAATGGGGGGCGGGCAATCAGCCCCAGCATTTT; CDR3aa: CASSEWGAGNQPQHF
j_gene: TRBJ2-5; v_gene: TRBV20-1; abundance: many; d_gene: TRBD2; CDR3nt: TGCAGTGCTTCTGGACTAGCGGGGGCCCCGTACCAAGAGACCCAGTACTTC; CDR3aa: CSASGLAGAPYQETQYF
j_gene: TRBJ2-3; v_gene: TRBV29-1; abundance: many; d_gene: -; CDR3nt: TGCAGCGTTAGGCCCCACGCCTTCACAGATACGCAGTATTTT; CDR3aa: CSVRPHAFTDTQYF
j_gene: TRBJ2-7; v_gene: TRBV5-6; abundance: -; d_gene: TRBD1; CDR3nt: TGTGCCAGCAGCCCAACCCACCCGGACAGGGGGACCTACGAGCAGTACTTC; CDR3aa: CASSPTHPDRGTYEQYF
j_gene: TRBJ2-7; v_gene: TRBV20-1; abundance: many; d_gene: -; CDR3nt: TGCAGTGCTAGACCGACAGGTCCCTCCTACGAGCAGTACTTC; CDR3aa: CSARPTGPSYEQYF
j_gene: TRBJ2-2; v_gene: TRBV13; abundance: -; d_gene: -; CDR3nt: TGTGCCAGCAGCCCCGGACTCGGATGGGGCACCGGGGAGCTGTTTTTT; CDR3aa: CASSPGLGWGTGELFF